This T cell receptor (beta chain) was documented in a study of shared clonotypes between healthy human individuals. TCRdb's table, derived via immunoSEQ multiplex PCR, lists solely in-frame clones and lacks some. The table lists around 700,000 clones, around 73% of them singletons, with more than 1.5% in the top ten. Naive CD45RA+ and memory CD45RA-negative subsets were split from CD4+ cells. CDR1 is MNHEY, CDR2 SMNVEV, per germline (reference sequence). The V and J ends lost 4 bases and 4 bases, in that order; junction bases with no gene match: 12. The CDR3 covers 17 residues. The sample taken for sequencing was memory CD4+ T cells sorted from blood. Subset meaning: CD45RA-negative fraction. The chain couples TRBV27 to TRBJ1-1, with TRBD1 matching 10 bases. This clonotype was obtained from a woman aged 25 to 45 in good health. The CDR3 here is CASSSGQGGGRVTEAFF. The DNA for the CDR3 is TGTGCCAGCAGTTCCGGACAGGGGGGCGGAAGAGTCACTGAAGCTTTCTTT.